Listed below are T cell receptor beta chains from one sample, sequenced in a study of beta chain features in type 1 diabetes. Using immunoSEQ multiplex PCR, the repertoire was profiled, and TCRdb retains in-frame clones only, with some absent. Among about 190,000 clones, approximately 7.9% were seen once, and the ten largest hold roughly 0.5%. Input material: central memory CD4+ T cells from blood. The receptors here all came from a man younger than 35 with type 1 diabetes. Both conserved end residues are part of each CDR3. The size of a clone is reported for some rows only, either as once, few or many, or as a class for expanded clones.

.	TRBJ1-1	TRBV6-6	CASSPGQDLNTEAFF
.	TRBJ1-2	TRBV6-5	CASSYTSNYGYTF
.	TRBJ1-1	TRBV6-5	CATQGNPMNTEAFF
.	TRBJ2-5	TRBV7-9	CASSLGRGQETQYF
few	TRBJ2-6	TRBV7-2	CASSYYMVGANVLTF
.	TRBJ2-6	TRBV18	CASSPTGVGAGANVLTF
.	TRBJ2-3	TRBV7-2	CASSLGQGISTDTQYF
.	TRBJ2-7	TRBV5-6	CASSRGTGSYEQYF
.	TRBJ1-4	TRBV5-1	CASSRATNEKLFF
few	TRBJ1-6	TRBV7-2	CASSTGVSNSPLHF
few	TRBJ1-2	TRBV5-1	CASKDREGVTDGYTF
few	TRBJ2-5	TRBV25-1	CASSEGARGRGETQYF
.	TRBJ1-6	TRBV9	CASSVRQGDSPLHF
.	TRBJ2-1	TRBV2	CASRPTSGRVYNEQFF
few	TRBJ2-7	TRBV7-7	CASSLKTGDVQYF
few	TRBJ2-5	TRBV30	CAWSDMAGGRETQYF
.	TRBJ2-3	TRBV5-4	CASSGTSGRALGDTQYF
.	TRBJ1-2	TRBV7-2	CASSLSGNDGYTF
.	TRBJ2-1	TRBV5-6	CASSRSAGTIYNEQFF
.	TRBJ2-3	TRBV5-4	CASKRGGTDTQYF
.	TRBJ1-1	TRBV28	CASSLPALEAFF
few	TRBJ1-2	TRBV28	CASSLSGYGYTF
few	TRBJ1-2	TRBV2	CASSDVGRSDYGYTF
.	TRBJ2-1	TRBV18	CASSPNSPSGMSNNEQFF
few	TRBJ1-5	TRBV28	CASLWGGVNQPQHF
few	.	TRBV29-1	CSVEEPGQGAYEQYF
few	TRBJ2-1	TRBV11-3	CASSLDRDNEQFF
few	TRBJ2-1	TRBV7-9	CASSPYRPWDRGHEQFF
many	TRBJ1-2	TRBV4-3	CASSQETGGYGYTF
few	TRBJ1-2	TRBV6-1	CASSMGQSLYGYTF
many	TRBJ2-1	TRBV25-1	CASSRPDWRNEQFF
few	TRBJ2-1	TRBV5-1	CASSLVQGNYNEQFF
.	TRBJ1-6	TRBV18	CASSPTGEGSPLHF
.	TRBJ2-3	TRBV9	CASSVELGSADTQYF
few	TRBJ1-4	TRBV28	CASSFQGGVKEKLFF
.	TRBJ2-3	TRBV30	CAWSVRWSTDTQYF
.	TRBJ2-7	TRBV27	CASRDRAYEQYF
.	TRBJ2-1	TRBV29-1	CSVEDLAGAYYSYNEQFF
.	TRBJ2-1	TRBV6-5	CASRVAGDNNEQFF
few	TRBJ2-3	TRBV6-5	CASSYPFGTDTQYF
few	TRBJ1-3	TRBV18	CASSPEQAGNTIYF
.	TRBJ1-3	TRBV29-1	CSVLQEYGNTIYF